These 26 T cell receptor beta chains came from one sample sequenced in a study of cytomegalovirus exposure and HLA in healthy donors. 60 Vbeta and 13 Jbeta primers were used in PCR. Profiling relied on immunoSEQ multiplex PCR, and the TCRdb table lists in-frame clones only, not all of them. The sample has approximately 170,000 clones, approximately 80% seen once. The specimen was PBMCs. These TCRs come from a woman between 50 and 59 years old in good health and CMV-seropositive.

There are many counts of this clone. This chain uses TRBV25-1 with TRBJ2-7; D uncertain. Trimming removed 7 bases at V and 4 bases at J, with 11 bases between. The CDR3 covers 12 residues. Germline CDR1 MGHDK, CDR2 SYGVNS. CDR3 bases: TGTGCCAGCACAGCGTCGGCTTACGAGCAGTACTTC. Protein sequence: CASTASAYEQYF.

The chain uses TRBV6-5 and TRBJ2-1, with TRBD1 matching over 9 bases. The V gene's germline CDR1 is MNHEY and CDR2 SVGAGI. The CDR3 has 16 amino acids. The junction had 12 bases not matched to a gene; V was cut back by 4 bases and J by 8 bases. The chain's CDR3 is CASSFLQGARRHEQFF. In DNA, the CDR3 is TGTGCCAGCAGTTTCCTACAGGGGGCCCGTCGGCATGAGCAGTTCTTC.

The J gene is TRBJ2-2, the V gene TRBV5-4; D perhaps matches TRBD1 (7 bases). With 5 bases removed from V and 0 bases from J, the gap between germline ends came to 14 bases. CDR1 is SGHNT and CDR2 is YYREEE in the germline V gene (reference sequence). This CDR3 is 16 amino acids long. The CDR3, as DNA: TGTGCCAGCAGTTTGCAGGGGGGCGCGAACACCGGGGAGCTGTTTTTT. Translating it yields CASSLQGGANTGELFF. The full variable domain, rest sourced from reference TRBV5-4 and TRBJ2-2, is ETGVTQSPTHLIKTRGQQVTLRCSSQSGHNTVSWYQQALGQGPQFIFQYYREEENGRGNFPPRFSGLQFPNYSSELNVNALELDDSALYLCASSLQGGANTGELFFGEGSRLTVL.

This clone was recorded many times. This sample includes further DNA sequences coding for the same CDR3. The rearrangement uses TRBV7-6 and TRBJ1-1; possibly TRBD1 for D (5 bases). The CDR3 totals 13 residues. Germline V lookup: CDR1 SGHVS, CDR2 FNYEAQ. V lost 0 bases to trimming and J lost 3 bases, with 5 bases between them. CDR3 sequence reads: CASSLAGDTEAFF. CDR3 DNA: TGTGCCAGCAGCTTAGCAGGGGACACTGAAGCTTTCTTT.

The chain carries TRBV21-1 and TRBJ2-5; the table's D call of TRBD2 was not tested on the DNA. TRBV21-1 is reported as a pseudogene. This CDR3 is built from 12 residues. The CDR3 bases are TGTGCCAGCTACTGGAGGCGGGAGACCCAGTACTTC. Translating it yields CASYWRRETQYF.

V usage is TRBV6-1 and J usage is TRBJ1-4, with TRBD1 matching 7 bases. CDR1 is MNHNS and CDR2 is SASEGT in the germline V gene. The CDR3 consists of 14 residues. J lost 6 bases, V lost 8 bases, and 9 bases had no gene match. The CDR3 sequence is CASARGQLDEKLFF. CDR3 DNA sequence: TGTGCCAGCGCCCGGGGACAGCTTGATGAAAAACTGTTTTTT.

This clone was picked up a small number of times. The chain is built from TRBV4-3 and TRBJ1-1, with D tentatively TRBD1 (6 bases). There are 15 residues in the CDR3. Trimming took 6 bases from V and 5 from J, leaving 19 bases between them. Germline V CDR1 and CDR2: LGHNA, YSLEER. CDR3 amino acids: CASSPGRGGGTEAFF. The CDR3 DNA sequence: TGCGCCAGCAGTCCCGGGAGAGGGGGAGGGACTGAAGCTTTCTTT.

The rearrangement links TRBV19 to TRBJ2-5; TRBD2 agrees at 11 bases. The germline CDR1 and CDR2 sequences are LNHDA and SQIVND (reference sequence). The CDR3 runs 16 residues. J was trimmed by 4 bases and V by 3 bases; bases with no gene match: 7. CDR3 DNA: TGTGCCAGTAGTATGGGTACTAGCGGGGGTCGAGAGACCCAGTACTTC. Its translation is CASSMGTSGGRETQYF.

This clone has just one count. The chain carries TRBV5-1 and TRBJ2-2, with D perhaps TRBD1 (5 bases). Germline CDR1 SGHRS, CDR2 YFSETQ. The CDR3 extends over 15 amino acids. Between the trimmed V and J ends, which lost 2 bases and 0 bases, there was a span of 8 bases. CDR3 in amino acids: CASSFGHTNTGELFF. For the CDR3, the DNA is TGCGCCAGCAGCTTCGGACATACGAACACCGGGGAGCTGTTTTTT. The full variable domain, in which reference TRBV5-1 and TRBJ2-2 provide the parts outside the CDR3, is KAGVTQTPRYLIKTRGQQVTLSCSPISGHRSVSWYQQTPGQGLQFLFEYFSETQRNKGNFPGRFSGRQFSNSRSEMNVSTLELGDSALYLCASSFGHTNTGELFFGEGSRLTVL.

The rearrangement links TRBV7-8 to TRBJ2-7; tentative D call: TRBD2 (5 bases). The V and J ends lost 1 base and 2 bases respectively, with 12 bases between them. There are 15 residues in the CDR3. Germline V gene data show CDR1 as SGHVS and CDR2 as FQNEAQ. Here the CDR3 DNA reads TGTGCCAGCAGCTTAGTGGATGCCGGGGCCTACGAGCAGTACTTC. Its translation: CASSLVDAGAYEQYF.

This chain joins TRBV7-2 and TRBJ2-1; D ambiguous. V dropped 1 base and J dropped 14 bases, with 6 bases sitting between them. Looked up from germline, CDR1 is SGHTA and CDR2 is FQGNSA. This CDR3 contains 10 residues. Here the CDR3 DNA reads TGTGCCAGCAGCTTAGAACCGGAGTTCTTC. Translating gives CASSLEPEFF.

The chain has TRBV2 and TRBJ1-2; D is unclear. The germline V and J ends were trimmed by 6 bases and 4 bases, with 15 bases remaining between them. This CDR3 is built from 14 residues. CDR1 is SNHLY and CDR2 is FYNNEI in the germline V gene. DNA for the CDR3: TGTGCCAGCAGAGCGGACCAGGAGGCCTATGGCTACACCTTC. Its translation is CASRADQEAYGYTF.

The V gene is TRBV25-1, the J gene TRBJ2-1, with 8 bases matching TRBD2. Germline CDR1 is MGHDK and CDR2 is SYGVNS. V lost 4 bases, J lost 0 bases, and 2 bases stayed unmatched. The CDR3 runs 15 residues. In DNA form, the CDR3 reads TGTGCCAGCAGTGTAGGGACTAGCTCCTACAATGAGCAGTTCTTC. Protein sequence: CASSVGTSSYNEQFF.

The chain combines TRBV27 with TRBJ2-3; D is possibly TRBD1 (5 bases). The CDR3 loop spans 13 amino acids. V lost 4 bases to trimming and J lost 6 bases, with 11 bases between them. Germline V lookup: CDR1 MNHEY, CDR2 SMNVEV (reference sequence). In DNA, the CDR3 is TGTGCCAGCAGTTCCGGCGCAGGGGATACGCAGTATTTT. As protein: CASSSGAGDTQYF.

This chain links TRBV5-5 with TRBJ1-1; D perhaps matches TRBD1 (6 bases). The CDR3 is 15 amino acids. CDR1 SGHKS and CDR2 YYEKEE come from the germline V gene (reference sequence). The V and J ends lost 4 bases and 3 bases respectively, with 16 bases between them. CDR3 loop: CASSLSPTGDTEAFF. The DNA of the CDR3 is TGTGCCAGCAGCCTTTCTCCGACAGGAGACACTGAAGCTTTCTTT. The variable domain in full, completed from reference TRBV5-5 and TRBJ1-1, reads DAGVTQSPTHLIKTRGQQVTLRCSPISGHKSVSWYQQVLGQGPQFIFQYYEKEERGRGNFPDRFSARQFPNYSSELNVNALLLGDSALYLCASSLSPTGDTEAFFGQGTRLTVV.

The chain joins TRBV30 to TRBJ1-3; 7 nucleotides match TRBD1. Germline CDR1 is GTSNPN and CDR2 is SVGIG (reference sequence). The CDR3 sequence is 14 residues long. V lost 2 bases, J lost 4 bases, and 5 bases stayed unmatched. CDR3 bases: TGTGCCTGGAGTAGGCAGGGGGTAGGAAACACCATATATTTT. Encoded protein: CAWSRQGVGNTIYF.

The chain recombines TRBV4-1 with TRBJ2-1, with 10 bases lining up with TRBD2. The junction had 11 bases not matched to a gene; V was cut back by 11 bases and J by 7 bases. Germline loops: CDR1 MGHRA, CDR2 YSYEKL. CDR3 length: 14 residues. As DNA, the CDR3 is TGCGCCTCCAAACCTAGCGGGGGAGTTAATGAGCAGTTCTTC. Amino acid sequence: CASKPSGGVNEQFF.

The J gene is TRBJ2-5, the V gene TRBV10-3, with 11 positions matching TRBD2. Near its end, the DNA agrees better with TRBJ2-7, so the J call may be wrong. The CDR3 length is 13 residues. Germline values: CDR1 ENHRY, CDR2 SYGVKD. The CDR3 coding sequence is TGTGCCATCAGGGCCGGGACTAGCGGCGAGCAGTACTTC. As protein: CAIRAGTSGEQYF.

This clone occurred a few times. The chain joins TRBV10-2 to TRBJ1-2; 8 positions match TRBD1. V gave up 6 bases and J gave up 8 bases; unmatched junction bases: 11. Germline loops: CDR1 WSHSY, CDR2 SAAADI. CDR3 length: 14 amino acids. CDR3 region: CASRDRASGGGYTF. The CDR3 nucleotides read TGCGCCAGCAGGGACAGGGCCTCGGGCGGGGGCTACACCTTC.

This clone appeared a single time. This CDR3 reads CAIGTSGRAEQYF. CDR3 in DNA: TGCGCCATCGGGACTAGCGGGAGGGCCGAGCAGTACTTC. This chain links TRBV10-1 with TRBJ2-7, with 16 bases identical to TRBD2. V lost 10 bases, J lost 6 bases, and 3 bases stayed unmatched. This CDR3 comprises 13 residues. Germline V gives CDR1 WNHNN, CDR2 SYGVQD (reference sequence).

As DNA, the CDR3 is TGCAGCGTCAATAGCGGGGGCACAGATACGCAGTATTTT. Its protein product is CSVNSGGTDTQYF. The chain combines TRBV29-1 with TRBJ2-3, with 8 bases identical to TRBD2. The CDR3 sequence is 13 residues long. Germline CDR1 and CDR2: SQVTM and ANQGSEA. V lost 6 bases to trimming and J lost 1 base; unmatched junction nucleotides: 3.

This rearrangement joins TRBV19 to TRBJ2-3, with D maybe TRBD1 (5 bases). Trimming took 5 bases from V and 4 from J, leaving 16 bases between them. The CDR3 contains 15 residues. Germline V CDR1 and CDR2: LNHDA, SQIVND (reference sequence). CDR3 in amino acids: CASSSSFGASDTQYF. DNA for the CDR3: TGTGCCAGTAGTTCGTCGTTTGGGGCTTCAGATACGCAGTATTTT.

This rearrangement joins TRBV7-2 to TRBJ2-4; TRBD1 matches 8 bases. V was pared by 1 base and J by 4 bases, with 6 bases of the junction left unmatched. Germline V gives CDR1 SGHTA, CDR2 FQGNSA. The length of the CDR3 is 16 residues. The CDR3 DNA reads TGTGCCAGCAGCTTAGGGAGTAGGACAGGGAAAAACATTCAGTACTTC. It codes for CASSLGSRTGKNIQYF.

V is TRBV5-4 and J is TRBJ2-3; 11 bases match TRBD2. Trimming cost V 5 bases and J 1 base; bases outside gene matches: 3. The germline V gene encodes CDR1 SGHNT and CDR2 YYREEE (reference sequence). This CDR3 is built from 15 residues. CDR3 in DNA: TGTGCCAGCAGACCGACTAGCGGGGGCACAGATACGCAGTATTTT. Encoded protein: CASRPTSGGTDTQYF.

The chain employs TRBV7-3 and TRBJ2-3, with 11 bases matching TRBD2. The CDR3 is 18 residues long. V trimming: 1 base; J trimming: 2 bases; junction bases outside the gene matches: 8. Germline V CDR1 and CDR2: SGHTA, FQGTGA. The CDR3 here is CASSLRGPSGGNTDTQYF. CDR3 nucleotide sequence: TGTGCCAGCAGCTTAAGGGGTCCTAGCGGGGGGAACACAGATACGCAGTATTTT.

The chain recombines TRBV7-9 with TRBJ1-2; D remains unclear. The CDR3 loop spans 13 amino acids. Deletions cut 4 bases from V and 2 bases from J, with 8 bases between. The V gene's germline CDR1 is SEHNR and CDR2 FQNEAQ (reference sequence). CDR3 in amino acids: CASSYSQNYGYTF. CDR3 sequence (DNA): TGTGCCAGCAGCTATAGCCAGAACTATGGCTACACCTTC.